The clone carrying this TCR beta chain was seen a handful of times. What it recognizes is unknown. The record originates from a study of cytomegalovirus exposure and HLA in healthy donors. Study conclusions and caveats: The only immune exposure information that was available was CMV serostatus. In a later analysis, V- and J-gene trimming of beta chains associated with a DCLRE1C missense variant, replicated independently.

The germline gives CDR1 SGHDN, CDR2 FVKESK. V shed 6 bases, J shed 0 bases, and the junction held 4 bases outside the gene matches. The CDR3 has 15 residues. PCR primers comprised 60 Vbeta and 13 Jbeta primers. Sequenced by immunoSEQ multiplex PCR; TCRdb stores in-frame clones only, minus some. This sample has over 150,000 clones; 80% to 85% occur once, and the top ten carry 1% to 1.5%. Sequenced input: PBMCs. The chain links TRBV14 to TRBJ2-7; 11 bases fit TRBD1. The origin of this receptor is a boy aged 2-9 years in good health and CMV-seronegative. The CDR3 nucleotides read TGTGCCAGCAGACGGACAGGGGGCAGCTCCTACGAGCAGTACTTC. The encoded protein is CASRRTGGSSYEQYF.